The 18 T cell receptor beta chains below come from one sample, sequenced in a study of shared clonotypes between healthy human individuals. Naivety among CD8 cells was defined by CD45RO negativity and positive CCR7 selection, thereby excluding terminally differentiated effector memory CD45RA+ cells. The protocol was immunoSEQ multiplex PCR, while the TCRdb copy is restricted to in-frame clones and leaves out a portion. The table has about 700,000 clones, roughly nine tenths seen once. Source material: naive CD8+ T cells sorted from blood. Source of these receptors: a man aged 30-40 years in good health.

The J gene is TRBJ2-3, the V gene TRBV29-1; TRBD2 is a possible D gene (7 bases). Trimming stripped 0 bases from V and 2 bases from J, with 12 bases between. The CDR3 is 15 residues long. Germline loops: CDR1 SQVTM, CDR2 ANQGSEA. This CDR3 is CSVEEWGGLTDTQYF. In DNA form, the CDR3 reads TGCAGCGTTGAAGAATGGGGGGGGCTCACAGATACGCAGTATTTT.

The V and J genes are TRBV29-1 and TRBJ2-2; D might be TRBD1 or TRBD2, each matching 6 bases. CDR3 length: 16 residues. V lost 2 bases, J lost 5 bases, and 18 bases lay in between. Germline V gene sequence: CDR1 SQVTM, CDR2 ANQGSEA. CDR3 sequence reads: CSVELAGHGKTGELFF. The CDR3 DNA reads TGCAGCGTTGAACTTGCGGGACACGGAAAAACCGGGGAGCTGTTTTTT.

The rearrangement links TRBV18 to TRBJ2-3; possible D gene TRBD2, 6 bases. This CDR3 contains 14 residues. The germline V gene encodes CDR1 KGHSH and CDR2 LQKENI. Trimming pared 3 bases from V and 3 bases from J, leaving 10 bases between. The CDR3 DNA follows: TGTGCCAGCTCACCCGGGGACTTTACAGATACGCAGTATTTT. Amino acids: CASSPGDFTDTQYF.

CDR3 coding DNA: TGTGCCAGCAGCCAAACAGCGGGAGGCTTCTACTACGAGCAGTACTTC. As protein: CASSQTAGGFYYEQYF. The rearrangement joins TRBV14 to TRBJ2-7, with TRBD2 matching over 9 bases. CDR3 length: 16 residues. CDR1 SGHDN and CDR2 FVKESK come from the germline V gene. Trimming took 2 bases from V and 3 from J; bases not matched to a gene: 8.

V is TRBV7-2 and J is TRBJ2-1; a weak D match, TRBD2 (6 bases). The CDR3 spans 17 residues. Trimming took off 4 bases at V and 0 bases at J, with 16 bases between the two ends. Per germline, CDR1 SGHTA and CDR2 FQGNSA. CDR3 sequence reads: CASSSWFSGSSYNEQFF. DNA for the CDR3: TGTGCCAGCAGCTCCTGGTTTAGCGGAAGCTCCTACAATGAGCAGTTCTTC.

This clone has only a few counts. This chain links TRBV5-1 with TRBJ2-1, with 8 positions matching TRBD2. Germline CDR1 SGHRS, CDR2 YFSETQ. The CDR3 covers 16 residues. Germline trimming cut 2 bases from V and 8 bases from J; bases unmatched to any gene: 12. In DNA, the CDR3 is TGCGCCAGCAGCTTAGAGGGACTAGGGGGTTGGGATGAGCAGTTCTTC. Residues: CASSLEGLGGWDEQFF.

The gene calls are TRBV10-3 and TRBJ2-7; 7 bases map to TRBD1. The CDR3 length is 18 residues. Germline V gene sequence: CDR1 ENHRY, CDR2 SYGVKD. V dropped 6 bases and J dropped 0; count of bases not matched to a gene: 17. CDR3 residues: CAISQGGLRGPSSYEQYF. CDR3 sequence (DNA): TGTGCCATCAGCCAAGGGGGTCTGAGGGGGCCCAGCTCCTACGAGCAGTACTTC.

This clone showed up just once. J is TRBJ1-4 and V is TRBV5-1; D call uncertain. This CDR3 is 15 amino acids long. Germline V gives CDR1 SGHRS, CDR2 YFSETQ. V was trimmed by 5 bases and J by 0 bases, leaving 11 bases between them. CDR3 region: CASSDLGATNEKLFF. DNA of the CDR3: TGCGCCAGCAGTGACCTTGGAGCAACTAATGAAAAACTGTTTTTT. The full variable domain, its missing parts supplied by reference TRBV5-1 and TRBJ1-4, is KAGVTQTPRYLIKTRGQQVTLSCSPISGHRSVSWYQQTPGQGLQFLFEYFSETQRNKGNFPGRFSGRQFSNSRSEMNVSTLELGDSALYLCASSDLGATNEKLFFGSGTQLSVL.

The gene calls are TRBV9 and TRBJ1-5; possibly TRBD1 for D (6 bases). The germline V and J ends were trimmed by 4 bases and 6 bases, with 14 bases remaining between them. CDR1 is SGDLS and CDR2 is YYNGEE in the germline V gene. There are 14 residues in the CDR3. CDR3 in amino acids: CASSRQVDSQPQHF. The CDR3 DNA is TGTGCCAGCAGCCGACAGGTCGATAGTCAGCCCCAGCATTTT.

The gene calls are TRBV6-1 and TRBJ2-7; a weak D match, TRBD1 (6 bases). CDR1 is MNHNS, CDR2 SASEGT, per germline. V dropped 3 bases and J dropped 0 bases, with 12 bases sitting between them. This CDR3 is built from 15 residues. CDR3 loop: CASSEQGPGSYEQYF. The CDR3 DNA reads TGTGCCAGCAGTGAGCAGGGGCCGGGCTCCTACGAGCAGTACTTC.

This clone was recorded once. The chain links TRBV6-1 to TRBJ2-1; D is perhaps TRBD1 (7 bases). V lost 3 bases to trimming and J lost 0 bases, with 18 bases between them. In germline, CDR1 is MNHNS, CDR2 SASEGT. This CDR3 spans 18 amino acids. The DNA of the CDR3 is TGTGCCAGCAGTGAGGGCGGGACAGTGGACATCTCCTACAATGAGCAGTTCTTC. It codes for CASSEGGTVDISYNEQFF.

V gene TRBV29-1 combines with J gene TRBJ2-5; 9 bases agree with TRBD2. V was clipped by 4 bases and J by 7 bases; unmatched bases: 10. The CDR3 runs to 14 residues. Per the germline V gene, CDR1 is SQVTM and CDR2 is ANQGSEA. The CDR3 coding sequence is TGCAGCGTTGTACCCCCCTTAGCGGGAGCGACCCAGTACTTC. Translated: CSVVPPLAGATQYF.

The V gene is TRBV9, the J gene TRBJ1-2, with 8 bases matching TRBD1. V lost 4 bases and J lost 6; bases outside the gene matches: 8. Germline loops: CDR1 SGDLS, CDR2 YYNGEE. CDR3 length: 14 amino acids. The CDR3 loop reads CASSLGTGADGYTF. The CDR3 DNA follows: TGTGCCAGCAGCCTAGGGACAGGCGCGGATGGCTACACCTTC.

The table lists this clone with a count of one. The chain has TRBV4-1 and TRBJ2-5; 10 bases are a match to TRBD2. The V and J ends lost 1 base and 3 bases, in that order; junction bases with no gene match: 8. CDR3 size: 17 residues. Germline-derived CDR1 and CDR2 are MGHRA and YSYEKL. CDR3 sequence (DNA): TGCGCCAGCAGCCAAGTCGGGGCTGGACTAGCGGAAGAGACCCAGTACTTC. As protein: CASSQVGAGLAEETQYF.

This sequence joins TRBV29-1 and TRBJ2-7; 8 nucleotides align to TRBD2. Germline V CDR1 and CDR2: SQVTM, ANQGSEA. The CDR3 loop spans 15 amino acids. The J segment lost 1 base and the V segment lost 3 bases, leaving 8 bases of the junction unmatched. CDR3 sequence reads: CSVEMQLAGSYEQYF. In DNA, the CDR3 is TGCAGCGTTGAGATGCAATTAGCGGGATCCTACGAGCAGTACTTC.

The chain couples TRBV19 to TRBJ1-5; perhaps TRBD1 as D (5 bases). The CDR3 is 14 amino acids. V gave up 7 bases and J gave up 7 bases, with 17 bases separating them. Germline V gene sequence: CDR1 LNHDA, CDR2 SQIVND (reference sequence). CDR3 residues: CASIGSGLEQPQHF. CDR3 in DNA: TGTGCCAGTATCGGGTCGGGGCTAGAACAGCCCCAGCATTTT.

This chain joins TRBV10-1 and TRBJ2-7; 13 bases map to TRBD2. Germline CDR1 is WNHNN and CDR2 is SYGVQD (reference sequence). There are 15 residues in the CDR3. The V and J ends lost 11 bases and 3 bases, in that order; junction bases with no gene match: 10. Here the CDR3 DNA reads TGCGCCGGAGGGGGACTAGCGGGACTTTACTACGAGCAGTACTTC. Translating it yields CAGGGLAGLYYEQYF.

This clone has more than one count but fewer than ten. Other DNA sequences in the sample encode the same CDR3. J is TRBJ2-7 and V is TRBV7-9, with 7 positions matching TRBD2. Per germline, CDR1 SEHNR and CDR2 FQNEAQ (reference sequence). The CDR3 covers 14 residues. V lost 3 bases and J lost 2; bases outside the gene matches: 4. CDR3 in amino acids: CASSLSGRAYEQYF. CDR3 sequence (DNA): TGTGCCAGCAGCTTGTCTGGGAGGGCCTACGAGCAGTACTTC.